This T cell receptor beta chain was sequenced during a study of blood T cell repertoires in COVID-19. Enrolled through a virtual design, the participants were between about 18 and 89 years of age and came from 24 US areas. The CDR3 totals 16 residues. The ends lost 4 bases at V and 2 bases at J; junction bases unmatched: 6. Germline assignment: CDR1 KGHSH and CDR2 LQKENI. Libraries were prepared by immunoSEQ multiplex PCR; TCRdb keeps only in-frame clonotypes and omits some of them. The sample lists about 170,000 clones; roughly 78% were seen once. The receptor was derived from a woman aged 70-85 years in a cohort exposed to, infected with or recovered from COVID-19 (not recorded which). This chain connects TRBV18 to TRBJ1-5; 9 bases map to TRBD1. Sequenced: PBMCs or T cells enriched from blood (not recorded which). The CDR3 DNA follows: TGTGCCAGCTCACATTCCGGGACAGGGCGCAATCAGCCCCAGCATTTT. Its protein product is CASSHSGTGRNQPQHF.